These 9 T cell receptor beta chains came from one sample sequenced in a study of response to subunit inactivated influenza vaccine. TCRdb re-analysed the RT-PCR reads in MiXCR, keeping a single row per CDR3 protein. The sample includes approximately 530,000 distinct CDR3 sequences, approximately 7.3% of them seen just once. The specimen comprised PBMCs from blood, sampled around 25 months after vaccination. The receptors derive from a man between 50 and 75 years old who received an inactivated influenza vaccine.

J is TRBJ1-5 and V is TRBV5-1; perhaps TRBD1 as D (5 bases). This CDR3 has 15 residues. Germline V gene lookup returns CDR1 SGHRS and CDR2 YFSETQ. Trimming removed 0 bases from V and 7 bases from J, with 14 bases in between. The CDR3 here is CASSLVGAKNQPQHF. The CDR3 DNA follows: TGCGCCAGCAGCTTGGTCGGGGCCAAGAACCAGCCCCAGCATTTT.

This clonotype was seen ten or more times. The chain uses TRBV10-1 and TRBJ2-2; 8 bases match TRBD1. There are 13 residues in the CDR3. Germline assignment: CDR1 WNHNN and CDR2 SYGVQD (reference sequence). The V and J ends lost 10 bases and 4 bases, in that order; junction bases with no gene match: 5. In DNA, the CDR3 is TGCGCCACAGGACAGGGAGGCACCGGGGAGCTGTTTTTT. Translated, it gives CATGQGGTGELFF.

The chain is built from TRBV19 and TRBJ2-2, with D possibly TRBD1 on 6 matching bases. This CDR3 is 17 amino acids long. Per the germline V gene, CDR1 is LNHDA and CDR2 is SQIVND (reference sequence). Trimming left V 7 bases short and J 0 bases short, with 18 bases between. CDR3 DNA sequence: TGTGCCAGTAAAACAGGGATGGGCCGCGCGAACACCGGGGAGCTGTTTTTT. This gives the protein CASKTGMGRANTGELFF.

For this clonotype: The junction departs from the called germline gene at one end, perhaps through a read error. The chain has TRBV4-1 and TRBJ1-2; D gene uncertain. Germline V gene sequence: CDR1 MGHRA, CDR2 YSYEKL. The CDR3 is made up of 15 amino acids. This chain's CDR3 is CASRQAPESNYGYTF. The CDR3 DNA is TGCGCCAGCAGGCAAGCCCCAGAATCTAACTATGGCTACACCTTC.

This clonotype was seen a handful of times. V gene TRBV5-1 combines with J gene TRBJ2-1; D call uncertain. V lost 2 bases to trimming and J lost 7 bases, with 19 bases between them. The germline gives CDR1 SGHRS, CDR2 YFSETQ. The CDR3 has 16 residues. CDR3 region: CASSFEVSSEWNEQFF. As DNA, the CDR3 is TGCGCCAGCAGCTTCGAGGTAAGCTCCGAGTGGAATGAGCAGTTCTTC.

This clonotype was seen more than once but under ten times. The gene calls are TRBV19 and TRBJ1-5; D is ambiguous. The germline V gene encodes CDR1 LNHDA and CDR2 SQIVND (reference sequence). The CDR3 has 13 residues. Deletions cut 0 bases from V and 5 bases from J, with 5 bases between. The CDR3 sequence: CASSIDQYQPQHF. As DNA, the CDR3 is TGTGCCAGTAGTATAGATCAGTATCAGCCCCAGCATTTT. The full variable domain, in which reference TRBV19 and TRBJ1-5 provide the parts outside the CDR3, is DGGITQSPKYLFRKEGQNVTLSCEQNLNHDAMYWYRQDPGQGLRLIYYSQIVNDFQKGDIAEGYSVSREKKESFPLTVTSAQKNPTAFYLCASSIDQYQPQHFGDGTRLSIL.

The genes are TRBV20-1 and TRBJ2-1, with 12 bases matching TRBD2. The CDR3 contains 15 residues. Germline values: CDR1 DFQATT, CDR2 SNEGSKA (reference sequence). V shed 6 bases and J 7 bases; nucleotides not matched to a gene: 10. CDR3 in DNA: TGCAGTGCGTTTGGGCTAGCGGGGGGGTGGAATGAGCAGTTCTTC. It yields the protein CSAFGLAGGWNEQFF.

V and J are TRBV11-2 and TRBJ1-6; 7 bases fit TRBD1. Unmatched junction bases numbered 3, after V lost 0 bases and J lost 7 bases. CDR1 and CDR2 from the germline V gene are SGHAT and FQNNGV. The CDR3 consists of 15 residues. The CDR3 protein is CASSLETGKNSPLHF. CDR3 DNA sequence: TGTGCCAGCAGCTTAGAGACAGGGAAGAATTCACCCCTCCACTTT.

The chain links TRBV4-3 to TRBJ2-4, with D perhaps matching TRBD1 (6 bases). CDR1 and CDR2 from the germline V gene are LGHNA and YSLEER. Trimming left V 5 bases short and J 6 bases short, with 20 bases between. The CDR3 is 16 residues long. CDR3 region: CASSDRDKGPGNIQYF. The CDR3 nucleotides read TGCGCCAGCAGCGACCGGGACAAAGGTCCGGGAAACATTCAGTACTTC.